This is a list of T cell receptor beta chains from one sample in a study of blood T cell repertoires in COVID-19. Clones were sequenced by immunoSEQ multiplex PCR, and TCRdb holds only the in-frame ones, with some missing. Of about 210,000 clones listed, roughly four fifths were seen once; the top ten hold about 7.3%. Sequenced sample: peripheral blood. These receptors were obtained from a woman aged 45-65 years with active or convalescent COVID-19. Each CDR3 is given with its conserved first and last residue. Each record gives: V gene, D gene, clone size, J gene, CDR3 DNA, CDR3 protein. A D gene is named only where the DNA matches it firmly. Clone size is not always given. Where it is, it says once, few, many or a class for expanded clones.

TRBV5-1	.	once	TRBJ1-2	TGCGCCAGCAGTAACCCAGGGCGAGACTATGGCTACACCTTC	CASSNPGRDYGYTF
TRBV5-5	.	.	TRBJ2-3	TGTGCCAGCAGCTTGGATTGGCTCACAGATACGCAGTATTTT	CASSLDWLTDTQYF
TRBV28	.	.	TRBJ1-2	TGTGCCAGCAGCACAAGTTCTTATGGCTACACCTTC	CASSTSSYGYTF
TRBV5-1	.	.	TRBJ2-3	TGCGCCAGCAGCTTGGCCCCAGACACAGATACGCAGTATTTT	CASSLAPDTDTQYF
TRBV19	.	.	TRBJ1-1	TGTGCCAGTAGTATAGGGCCGGGGGGGCGCGACCCTGAAGCTTTCTTT	CASSIGPGGRDPEAFF
TRBV14	.	few	TRBJ1-5	TGTGCCAGCAGCCAAGATCTAAGCCAGCCCCAGCATTTT	CASSQDLSQPQHF
TRBV28	.	once	TRBJ1-1	TGTGCCAGCAGTTTTGGACTGATGAACACTGAAGCTTTCTTT	CASSFGLMNTEAFF
TRBV13	TRBD2	.	TRBJ2-2	TGTGCCAGCAGCTTCCCAAGGACTAGCGAGGAGCTGTTTTTT	CASSFPRTSEELFF
TRBV9	TRBD1	.	TRBJ1-5	TGTGCCAGCAGCGGAAACGAAGACAGGGACGACGATCAGCCCCAGCATTTT	CASSGNEDRDDDQPQHF
TRBV18	TRBD1	.	TRBJ1-4	TGTGCCAGCTCACCACTCCGGGACAGAGGGAGTGAAAAACTGTTTTTT	CASSPLRDRGSEKLFF
TRBV5-4	.	.	TRBJ2-4	TGTGCCAGCATGCAAAGGGCCTCAGGGGACATTCAGTACTTC	CASMQRASGDIQYF
TRBV2	TRBD1	.	TRBJ1-2	TGTGCCAGCAGTGGTAGGGGGCGAGGCTACACCTTC	CASSGRGRGYTF
TRBV6-5	TRBD1	few	TRBJ1-2	TGTGCCAGCAGGGACCGGGACAGGGGTATCTATGGCTACACCTTC	CASRDRDRGIYGYTF
TRBV3-1/TRBV3-2	.	.	TRBJ1-6	TGTGCCAGCAGCCAAGCCCCCACAAATAATTCACCCCTCCACTTT	CASSQAPTNNSPLHF